These 5 T cell receptor beta chains were sequenced from one sample in a study of T cells in Graves' hyperthyroidism and ophthalmopathy. TCR beta CDR3 regions were amplified from RNA transcripts. HTBI primers were the set used in a first-round RT-PCR of the TCR CDR3. MiXCR, applied by TCRdb to the multiplex PCR reads, yields one record per CDR3 protein. This table holds around 700,000 distinct CDR3 sequences, just over 35% found once. Sequencing input: blood. These receptors came from a woman aged 40-49 years with Graves' hyperthyroidism.

In this sample, this clonotype turned up many times. In DNA, the CDR3 is TGCAGCGGTGGCGGGGGTTGGGATCAGCCCCAGCATTTT. Its translation: CSGGGGWDQPQHF. The rearrangement links TRBV29-1 to TRBJ1-5; tentatively, D is TRBD1 (5 bases). Trimming took off 7 bases at V and 5 bases at J, with 15 bases between the two ends. The CDR3 covers 13 residues. Germline V gene sequence: CDR1 SQVTM, CDR2 ANQGSEA.

This clonotype was counted only a few times. The chain uses TRBV4-3 and TRBJ1-2; 9 nucleotides agree with TRBD1. The CDR3 consists of 16 residues. The V segment lost 4 bases and the J segment 5 bases; nucleotides outside the gene matches: 11. Per the germline V gene, CDR1 is LGHNA and CDR2 is YSLEER. The CDR3 DNA sequence: TGCGCCAGCAGCCGTGGGGGTACACAGGGGGCGTATGGCTACACCTTC. Residues: CASSRGGTQGAYGYTF.

Worth noting for this clonotype: This could be a read error, since a much larger clone is one nucleotide away. The rearrangement joins TRBV20-1 to TRBJ1-3, with TRBD1 matching over 8 bases. Germline assignment: CDR1 DFQATT and CDR2 SNEGSKA (reference sequence). The CDR3 consists of 13 residues. The CDR3: CSAQGASGNTIHF. The CDR3 DNA reads as TGCAGTGCTCAGGGGGCTTCTGGAAACACCATACATTTT.

Written as DNA, the CDR3 is TGCGCCAGCAGCCAAGGACGAGATCGCAATCAGCCCCAGCATTTT. It encodes CASSQGRDRNQPQHF. V and J are TRBV4-1 and TRBJ1-5, with D hard to call. V was trimmed by 1 base and J by 2 bases, leaving 9 bases between them. The germline gives CDR1 MGHRA, CDR2 YSYEKL. The CDR3 covers 15 residues.

This clonotype has just a few counts. The rearrangement uses TRBV3-1 and TRBJ2-7, with 10 bases aligning to TRBD2. Per the germline V gene, CDR1 is LGHDT and CDR2 is YNNKEL (reference sequence). Trimming at V came to 1 base and at J to 9 bases, leaving 9 bases not matched to a gene. This CDR3 region has 15 residues. In DNA, the CDR3 is TGTGCCAGCAGCCAAGGGACTAGCGGAGGGGACGCGCAGTACTTC. It codes for CASSQGTSGGDAQYF.